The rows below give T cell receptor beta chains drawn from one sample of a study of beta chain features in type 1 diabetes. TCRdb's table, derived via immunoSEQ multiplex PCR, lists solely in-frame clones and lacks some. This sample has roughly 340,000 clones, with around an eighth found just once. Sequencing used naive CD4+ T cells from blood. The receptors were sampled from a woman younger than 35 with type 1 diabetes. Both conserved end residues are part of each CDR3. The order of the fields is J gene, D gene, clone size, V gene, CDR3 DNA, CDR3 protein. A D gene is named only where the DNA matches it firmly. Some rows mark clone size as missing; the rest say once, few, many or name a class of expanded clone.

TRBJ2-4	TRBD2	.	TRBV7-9	TGTGCCAGCAGCACCGGGACTAGCGGGGTAGCCAAAAACATTCAGTACTTC	CASSTGTSGVAKNIQYF
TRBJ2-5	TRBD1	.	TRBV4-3	TGCGCCAGCAGCCAAACTGGACAGGGGGTATTTCAAGAGACCCAGTACTTC	CASSQTGQGVFQETQYF
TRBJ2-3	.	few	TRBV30	TGTGCCTGGAGGCCCATGAGCGGTAGGGTGGATACGCAGTATTTT	CAWRPMSGRVDTQYF
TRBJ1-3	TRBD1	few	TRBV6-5	TGTGCCAGCGTCGGGACAGGCCGAAACACCATATATTTT	CASVGTGRNTIYF
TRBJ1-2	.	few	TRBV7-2	TGTGCCAGCAGCATAGGCAGGGCTGGCTACACCTTC	CASSIGRAGYTF
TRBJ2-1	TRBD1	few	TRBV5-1	TGCGCCAGCAGCTCCGCTAGGACAGGGGGGAACTACAATGAGCAGTTCTTC	CASSSARTGGNYNEQFF
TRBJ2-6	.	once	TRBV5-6	TGTGCCAGCAGCTTGGACGCGGGCTCCGGGGCCAACGTCCTGACTTTC	CASSLDAGSGANVLTF
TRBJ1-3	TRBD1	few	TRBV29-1	TGCAGCGTCCACCTCCGAGGGACAGGGAGGACTGGAAACACCATATATTTT	CSVHLRGTGRTGNTIYF
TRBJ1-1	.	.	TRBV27	TGTGCCAGCAGTTTGCAGTTAGGACGGGAAACTGAAGCTTTCTTT	CASSLQLGRETEAFF
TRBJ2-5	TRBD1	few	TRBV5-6	TGTGCCAGCAGTTGGGGACAGGGAAGTGAGACCCAGTACTTC	CASSWGQGSETQYF
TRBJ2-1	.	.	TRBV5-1	TGCGCCAGCAGCTACTATAATGAGCAGTTCTTC	CASSYYNEQFF
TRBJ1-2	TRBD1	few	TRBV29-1	TGCAGCGTGGACAGGGGGCGCCGGGCCTATGGCTACACCTTC	CSVDRGRRAYGYTF
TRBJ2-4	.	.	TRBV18	TGTGCCAGCTCACCCCCCTTTGGCAGGGGACCAAACATTCAGTACTTC	CASSPPFGRGPNIQYF
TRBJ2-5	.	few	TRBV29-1	TGCAGCGTGGCCGACAGGGGAGGGGAGACCCAGTACTTC	CSVADRGGETQYF
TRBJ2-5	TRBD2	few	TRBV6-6	TGTGCCAGCGCTCTAGCGGCGAACCAAGAGACCCAGTACTTC	CASALAANQETQYF
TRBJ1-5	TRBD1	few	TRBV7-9	TGTGCCAGCAGCCCAGGGGGGCAGCCCCAGCATTTT	CASSPGGQPQHF
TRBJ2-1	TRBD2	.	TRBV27	TGTGCCAGCAAAGGACTAGCGGTATACAATGAGCAGTTCTTC	CASKGLAVYNEQFF
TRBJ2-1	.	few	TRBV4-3	TGCGCCAGCAGCTACCAAGGTGGGGGGAGGCGATACAATGAGCAGTTCTTC	CASSYQGGGRRYNEQFF
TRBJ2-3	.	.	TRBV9	TGTGCCAGCAGTTGGGGGCTAGCAGATACGCAGTATTTT	CASSWGLADTQYF
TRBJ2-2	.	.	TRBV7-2	TGTGCCAGCAGCCTATTCAGGGAACCCACCGGGGAGCTGTTTTTT	CASSLFREPTGELFF
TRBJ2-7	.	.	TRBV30	TGTGCCTCTCAGGGGCGGGCCTACGAGCAGTACTTC	CASQGRAYEQYF
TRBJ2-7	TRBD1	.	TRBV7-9	TGTGCCAGCAGCTTACAGGGGGCGGACTACGAGCAGTACTTC	CASSLQGADYEQYF
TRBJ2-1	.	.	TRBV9	TGTGCCAGCAGCGCCCCCGGAGGGAGTGAGCAGTTCTTC	CASSAPGGSEQFF
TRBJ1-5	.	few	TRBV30	TGTGCCTGGAGTGTACTCGGGGGTCAGCCCCAGCATTTT	CAWSVLGGQPQHF
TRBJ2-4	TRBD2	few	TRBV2	TGTGCCAGCGGTAGCGGGAGTTTAGCCAAAAACATTCAGTACTTC	CASGSGSLAKNIQYF
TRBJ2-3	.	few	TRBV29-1	TGCAGCGTTGATGGTGGGAGGGGGACCAGCACAGATACGCAGTATTTT	CSVDGGRGTSTDTQYF
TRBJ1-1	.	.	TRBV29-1	TGCAGCGTCTCGGGGAGGCTGAACACTGAAGCTTTCTTT	CSVSGRLNTEAFF
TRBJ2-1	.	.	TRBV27	TGTGCCAGCAGTCCGACAGGCCGGCTCTACAATGAGCAGTTCTTC	CASSPTGRLYNEQFF
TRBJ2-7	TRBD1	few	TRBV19	TGTGCCAGTAGAGGACAGGGCGATTCCTACGAGCAGTACTTC	CASRGQGDSYEQYF
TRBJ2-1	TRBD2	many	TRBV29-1	TGCAGCGTTGAATGGACTAGCGGGAGGCATGAGCAGTTCTTC	CSVEWTSGRHEQFF
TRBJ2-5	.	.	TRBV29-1	TGCAGCGTCGCACCCACGGGGGTCCGGCAAGAGACCCAGTACTTC	CSVAPTGVRQETQYF
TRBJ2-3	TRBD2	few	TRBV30	TGTGCCTGGATCACCCCCACTAGCGGGAGAACAGATACGCAGTATTTT	CAWITPTSGRTDTQYF
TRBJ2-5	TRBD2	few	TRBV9	TGTGCCAGCAGCGTAGTAGGCACTAGCGGGAGAGGAGAGACCCAGTACTTC	CASSVVGTSGRGETQYF
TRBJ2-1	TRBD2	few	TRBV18	TGTGCCAGCTCACAGGGACTAGCGGAGCTTGAGCAGTTCTTC	CASSQGLAELEQFF
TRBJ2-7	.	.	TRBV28	TGTGCCAGCAGTTTTTTGAGAAAAGACAGAGCCTACGAGCAGTACTTC	CASSFLRKDRAYEQYF
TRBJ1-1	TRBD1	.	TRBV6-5	TGTGCCAGCACCATGACAGGGCGTCATCGAGCTTTCTTT	CASTMTGRHRAFF
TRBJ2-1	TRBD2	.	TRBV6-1	TGTGCCAGCAGGGATTTAGCGGGATACAATGAGCAGTTCTTC	CASRDLAGYNEQFF
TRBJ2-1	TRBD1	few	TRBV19	TGTGCCAGCTCCTTACTGCCGGGACAGGGGGCGAATGAGCAGTTCTTC	CASSLLPGQGANEQFF
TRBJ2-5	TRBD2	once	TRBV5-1	TGCGCCAGCAGCTTCCGACTAGCCCAAGAGACCCAGTACTTC	CASSFRLAQETQYF
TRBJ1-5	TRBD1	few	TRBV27	TGTGCCAGCAGTTTTCCCTTCGACAGGGGAGGCCAGCCCCAGCATTTT	CASSFPFDRGGQPQHF
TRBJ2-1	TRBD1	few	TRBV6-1	TGTGCCAGCAGCTCGGACAGGAGGGAGCAGTTCTTC	CASSSDRREQFF
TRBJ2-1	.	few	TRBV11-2	TGTGCCAGCAGCTTAGGAGTCGGGACTTACAATGAGCAGTTCTTC	CASSLGVGTYNEQFF
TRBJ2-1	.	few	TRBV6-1	TGTGCCAGCACCTCGACCGGGGCCTACAATGAGCAGTTCTTC	CASTSTGAYNEQFF
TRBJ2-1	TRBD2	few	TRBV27	TGTGCCAGCAGTTCCTACCCACCGGGACTAGCGGGTCATTACAATGAGCAGTTCTTC	CASSSYPPGLAGHYNEQFF
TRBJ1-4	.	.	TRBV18	TGTGCCAGCTCCCCCCCCGGGAGAGAAAAACTGTTTTTT	CASSPPGREKLFF
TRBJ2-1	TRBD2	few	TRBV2	TGTGCCAGCAGTGATTACGGGCGGGAGAGCTCCTACAATGAGCAGTTCTTC	CASSDYGRESSYNEQFF
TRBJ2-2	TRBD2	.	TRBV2	TGTGCCAGCAGTGCGGCTAGCGGGCACACCGGGGAGCTGTTTTTT	CASSAASGHTGELFF
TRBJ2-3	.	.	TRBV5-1	TGCGCCAGCAGCTCCCACCGGACAGTCCAAGATACGCAGTATTTT	CASSSHRTVQDTQYF
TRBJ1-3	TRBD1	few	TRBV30	TGTGCCTGGAGTCCGGGACAGAAATCTGGAAACACCATATATTTT	CAWSPGQKSGNTIYF